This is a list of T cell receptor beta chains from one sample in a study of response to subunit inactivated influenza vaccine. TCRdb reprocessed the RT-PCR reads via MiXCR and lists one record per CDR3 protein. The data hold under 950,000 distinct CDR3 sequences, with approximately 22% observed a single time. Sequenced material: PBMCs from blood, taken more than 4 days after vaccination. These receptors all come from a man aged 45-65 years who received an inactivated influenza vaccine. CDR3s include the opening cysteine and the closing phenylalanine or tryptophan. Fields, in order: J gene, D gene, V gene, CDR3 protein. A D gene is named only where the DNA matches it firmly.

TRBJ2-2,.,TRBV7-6,CASSLEAVAGELFF
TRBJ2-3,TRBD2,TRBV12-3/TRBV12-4,CASSPRTSSGGANTQYF
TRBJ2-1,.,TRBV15,CATSQATTQPYNEQFF
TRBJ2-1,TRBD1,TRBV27,CASRVTGGNEQFF
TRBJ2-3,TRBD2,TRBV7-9,CASSPGTSGGSTDTQYF
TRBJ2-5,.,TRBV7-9,CASSFARALRETQYF
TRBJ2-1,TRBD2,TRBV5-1,CASSLWSGGSYNEQFF
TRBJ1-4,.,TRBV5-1,CASSLGQLNEKLFF
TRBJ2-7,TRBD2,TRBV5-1,CASSWVPGLAESYEQYF
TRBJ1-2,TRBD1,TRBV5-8,CASSQGQGVYGYTF
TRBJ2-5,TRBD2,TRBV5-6,CASSSGTSFAQETQYF
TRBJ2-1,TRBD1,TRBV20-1,CSPNPTGGLEQFF
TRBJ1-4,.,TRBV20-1,CSASGSTNEKLFF
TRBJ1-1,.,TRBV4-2,CASSPPGNMNTEAFF
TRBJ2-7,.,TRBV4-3,CASSQEAYRSYEQYF
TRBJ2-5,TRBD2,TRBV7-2,CASSSGLAGRGTQYF
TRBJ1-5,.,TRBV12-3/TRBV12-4,CASSLGGGAGNQPQHF
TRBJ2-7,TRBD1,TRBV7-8,CASSHGQGVGEQYF
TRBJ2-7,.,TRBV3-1,CASSQAQWRGYEQYF
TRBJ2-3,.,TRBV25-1,CASSEYELDTQYF
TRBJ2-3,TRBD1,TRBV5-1,CASSPLQGERTDTQYF
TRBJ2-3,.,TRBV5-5,CASSLMSTTTDTQYF
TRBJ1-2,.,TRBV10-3,CAISESEPYGYTF
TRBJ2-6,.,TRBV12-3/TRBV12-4,CASARGHRPTGANVLTF
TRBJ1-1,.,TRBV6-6,CALREEAFF
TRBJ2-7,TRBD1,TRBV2,CASSGGTATYEQYF
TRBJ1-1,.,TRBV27,CASSLGGVAEAFF
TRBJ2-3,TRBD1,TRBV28,CASSLSGQGITDTQYF
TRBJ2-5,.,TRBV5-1,CASKESFQETQYF
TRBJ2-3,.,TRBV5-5,CASSFSGAPTDTQYF
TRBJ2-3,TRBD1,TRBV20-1,CSARDWRTGSVTDTQYF
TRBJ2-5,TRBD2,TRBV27,CASSSLAGSQETQYF
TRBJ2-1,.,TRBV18,CASSQGQLAGLNEQFF
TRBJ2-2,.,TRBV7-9,CASSSTPGGSTGELFF
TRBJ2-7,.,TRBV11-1,CASSSPGLGVEQYF
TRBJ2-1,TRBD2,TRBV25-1,CASSEYGGNEQFF
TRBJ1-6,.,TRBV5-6,CASSLGGRWPSPLHF
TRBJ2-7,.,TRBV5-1,CASRGRWDEQYF
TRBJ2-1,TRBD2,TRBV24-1,CATSEGGTSGSNEHFF
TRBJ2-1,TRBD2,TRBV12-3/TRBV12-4,CASSRPSGLALIDEQFF
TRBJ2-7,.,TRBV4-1,CASSPVGLPYEQYF
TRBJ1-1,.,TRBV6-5,CASSYDSGGVTEAFF
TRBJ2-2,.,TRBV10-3,CAISEPSYRQATGELFF
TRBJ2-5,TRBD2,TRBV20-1,CSARSSGRAQETQYF
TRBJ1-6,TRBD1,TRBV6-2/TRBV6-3,CASRPSTGTSSPLHF
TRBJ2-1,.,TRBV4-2,CASSQFDGYNEQFF
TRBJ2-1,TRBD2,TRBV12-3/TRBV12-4,CASSPERGLRQEQFF
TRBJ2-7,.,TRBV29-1,CSVEEGFLGGEQYF
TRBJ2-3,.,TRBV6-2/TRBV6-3,CASSLPVSGGSTDTQYF
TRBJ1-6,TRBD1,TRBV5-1,CASSLAGTAYNSPLHF
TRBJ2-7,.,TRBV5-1,CASSLQGQGYEQYF
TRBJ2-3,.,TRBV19,CASSATARTDTQYF
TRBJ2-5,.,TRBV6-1,CASSTLQGRETQYF
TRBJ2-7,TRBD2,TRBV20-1,CSARNANQRGGSEQYF
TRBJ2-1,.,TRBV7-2,CASSLVRWGYNEQFF
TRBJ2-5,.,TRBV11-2,CASSLPWHETQYF
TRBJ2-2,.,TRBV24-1,CATSELATGELFF
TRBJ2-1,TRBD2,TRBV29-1,CSVERGLARPRFF
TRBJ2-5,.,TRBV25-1,CASRPGMKTQYF